This section outlines one TCR beta chain sequence together with its context. Its antigen is unknown. Base qualities are missing; no much larger clone stands one base away. Donors were healthy HIV-negative adults with no recently reported acute infections or vaccinations. All donors were Caucasian adults living in Nashville, Tennessee, USA. CD8 memory samples combined magnetically selected CD45RO+ cells with CCR7-negative CD45RA+ effector memory (TemRA) cells. After blood collection by leukapheresis, PBMCs were isolated using Ficoll-Histopaque density gradient centrifugation and then cryopreserved in the vapor phase of liquid nitrogen. Purity and quantity of every magnetically sorted T cell population were checked by analytical flow cytometry. Each sorted fraction had its genomic DNA isolated and then quantified by UV absorbance on a Nanodrop 2000c. This entry belongs to a study of shared clonotypes between healthy human individuals (dated by TCRdb to the early 2020s). For the study in its entirety: A few men and a couple of women, aged 18 to 49 years, made up the cohort. For each donor, CD4 naive and CD4 memory were each run on three plates, CD8 naive on two plates, and CD8 memory on one plate. Blood TCR repertoires of about 5 healthy adults were deeply sequenced to estimate repertoire size and the extent of clonotype sharing between individuals. To increase sequencing depth and limit assay-specific biases, TCR repertoire library preparation and sequencing were carried out by different laboratories using diverse techniques. Leukapheresis yielded between about 0.94 and 8.9 billion PBMCs per donor.

TCR CDR3 regions were amplified from genomic DNA by multiplex PCR using the deep immunoSEQ assay. Genomic DNA extracted from each cell subset was distributed evenly over all wells of several immunoSEQ 96-well plates, and each plate served as one replicate. Each replicate PCR for sorted subsets received roughly 0.2 ug genomic DNA, equal to roughly 30,000 T cell genomes. The purified libraries were quantified using a Qubit 3.0 fluorometer, sized with a Bioanalyzer 2100, and then quantified again using the KAPA Library Quantification kit. Each immunoSEQ 96-well plate was sequenced on its own single-read 150-cycle Illumina NextSeq 550 flow cell. From the authors' description of their analysis: Because the immunoSEQ output included only junctional sequences and no quality scores, the filtering could not be the same as the filtering used for full-length reads. Sequences were annotated with PyIR, a Python wrapper for IgBLAST v1.9, and V/J genes and CDR3 were assigned using IMGT germline references. Reads were filtered out if the reads had weak V/J assignments (E-value above 1e-6), no CDR3, stop codons, out-of-frame junctions, or ambiguous translated residues. V3J clonotypes were defined as sequences sharing the same inferred V gene, J gene, and CDR3 amino acid sequence. To compute the percentage overlap between repertoires, the number of shared unique clonotypes was divided by the size of the smaller repertoire. Three approaches were used to assess repertoire richness: RTK rarefaction, the Chao1 estimator, and Recon v2.1 estimates of unobserved clonotypes. Generation probabilities were computed with OLGA for all TCRbeta clonotypes obtained by the gDNA method from several donors. TCRdb carries this immuneACCESS record with in-frame sequences only. Its versions omit some clonotypes, under half of them owing to an unresolved V gene in the studies checked, with the rest unexplained. V, J and clone size derive from that table, while D and trimming were established from the DNA sequence. This sample gives a few hundred thousand clones in total; more than 75% of them show up just once. The ten most abundant clones make up around 16% of the sample.

From the cysteine up to the phenylalanine, the CDR3 has a length of 16 residues. Left in the record is the CDR3 DNA by itself, 48 bases read in frame from the first base. As encoded in the germline V gene (reference sequence), CDR1 is WNHNN while CDR2 is SYGVQD. Ends trimmed: V by 4 bases, J by 4 bases; bases unmatched to a gene: 2. Results and caveats for the whole study, not just this receptor: Based on pairwise subsampling, the degree of clonotype sharing among donors was expected to be affected by sequencing depth. Because the study included a small number of donors, the genetic and exposure-history diversity represented was limited. Across a handful of donors, 4.5% to 6.5% of naive CD4, around 3.5% of naive CD8, 2% to 2.5% of memory CD4, and approximately 0.42% of memory CD8 clonotypes were shared. Even with the large sequencing depth, rarefaction of the sorted-subset datasets indicated that sequencing was incomplete. Estimated clonotype richness was generally larger for naive than for memory subsets. Clonotypes shared by all four sorted-subset donors showed higher generation probabilities than non-shared clonotypes. Sampling was restricted to blood, and TCR repertoires in tissue are likely to differ from TCR repertoires in blood.

The sequence was collected from a man younger than 30 in good health. Recombination joined TRBV10-1 with TRBJ2-1; 15 central bases correspond to TRBD2. Sequences were obtained from memory CD8+ T cells sorted from blood. The sample's cell subset or site label is to be understood as: CD45RO+ cells pooled with CCR7-negative TemRA cells. The CDR3 region has the sequence CASSVGTSGGYNEQFF. The DNA reads TGCGCCAGCAGTGTAGGGACTAGCGGGGGGTACAATGAGCAGTTCTTC.